Listed here are 21 T cell receptor beta chains from one sample, sequenced in a study of blood T cell repertoires in COVID-19. The protocol was immunoSEQ multiplex PCR, while the TCRdb copy is restricted to in-frame clones and leaves out a portion. The table has some 130,000 clones, roughly 83% seen once; the top ten hold around 15%. Input material: peripheral blood. The source is a woman in her fifties or sixties with acute or convalescent COVID-19.

The V call is TRBV6-1, the J call TRBJ2-1; 9 nucleotides match TRBD2. Looked up from germline, CDR1 is MNHNS and CDR2 is SASEGT. The CDR3 has 16 residues. V was clipped by 2 bases and J by 6 bases; unmatched bases: 8. In nucleotides, the CDR3 is TGTGCCAGCAGTGAAATTGGGCTAGCGGGGACCAATGAGCAGTTCTTC. This codes for CASSEIGLAGTNEQFF.

V usage is TRBV6-1 and J usage is TRBJ1-5; D remains unclear. Germline assignment: CDR1 MNHNS and CDR2 SASEGT. Trimming pared 1 base from V and 3 bases from J, leaving 7 bases between. The CDR3 is made up of 14 amino acids. Written as DNA, the CDR3 is TGTGCCAGCAGTGAAGGGGCAGACAATCAGCCCCAGCATTTT. It is translated as CASSEGADNQPQHF.

This rearrangement joins TRBV4-2 to TRBJ1-2, with D tentatively TRBD1 (5 bases). CDR1 is LGHNA and CDR2 is YNFKEQ in the germline V gene. Trimming took off 0 bases at V and 4 bases at J, with 6 bases between the two ends. This CDR3 is 13 amino acids long. CDR3 DNA: TGTGCCAGCAGCCAAGACCAGGGCTATGGCTACACCTTC. Amino acids: CASSQDQGYGYTF.

The chain combines TRBV7-8 with TRBJ1-2; D may be TRBD1 (6 bases). The CDR3 loop spans 14 amino acids. The V end lost 5 bases, the J end lost 4 bases, and 14 bases lay between the germline ends. CDR1 and CDR2 from the germline V gene are SGHVS and FQNEAQ. CDR3 coding DNA: TGTGCCAGCAGCACACAACAGGGTGTCTATGGCTACACCTTC. Translated, it gives CASSTQQGVYGYTF.

This clone was counted a few times. The chain uses TRBV6-5 and TRBJ2-7, with TRBD2 matching 9 bases. The CDR3 totals 15 residues. Germline V gene sequence: CDR1 MNHEY, CDR2 SVGAGI. Losses at the gene ends were 7 bases for V and 4 bases for J; bases not matched to a gene: 11. CDR3 coding DNA: TGTGCCAGCATCCCTCGCGCTAGCGGGGTTTACGAGCAGTACTTC. Its protein is CASIPRASGVYEQYF.

This chain connects TRBV7-3 to TRBJ2-2; TRBD1 matches 10 bases. Germline V gene sequence: CDR1 SGHTA, CDR2 FQGTGA. Trimming cost V 1 base and J 6 bases; bases outside gene matches: 2. The CDR3 covers 15 residues. The CDR3 DNA reads TGTGCCAGCAGCTTAAAAGGACAGGGGGCCGGGGAGCTGTTTTTT. Amino acids: CASSLKGQGAGELFF.

In its sample, this clone was seen once. The chain carries TRBV27 and TRBJ1-2; no clear D gene. The CDR3 totals 13 residues. CDR1 is MNHEY, CDR2 SMNVEV, per germline (reference sequence). Trimming left V 2 bases short and J 3 bases short, with 7 bases between. CDR3 nucleotides: TGTGCCAGCAGTTTAAGTTCGGACTATGGCTACACCTTC. Translated, it gives CASSLSSDYGYTF.

The chain joins TRBV6-2 or TRBV6-3 to TRBJ2-7, with D possibly being TRBD1 (6 bases). The CDR3 totals 14 residues. The germline V gene encodes CDR1 MNHEY and CDR2 SVGEGT. Trimming took 2 bases from V and 2 from J, leaving 10 bases between them. CDR3 DNA: TGTGCCAGCAGTTACGAACAGGGCGCCTACGAGCAGTACTTC. Its translation is CASSYEQGAYEQYF.

V and J are TRBV5-6 and TRBJ2-7; perhaps TRBD2 as D (5 bases). Germline assignment: CDR1 SGHDT and CDR2 YYEEEE. The V gene lost 0 bases and the J gene lost 2 bases, with 9 bases spanning the gap. The CDR3 totals 14 residues. CDR3 coding DNA: TGTGCCAGCAGCTTGGGTGACTACCCCTACGAGCAGTACTTC. Translated: CASSLGDYPYEQYF.

The rearrangement links TRBV9 to TRBJ2-3, with TRBD2 identical over 9 bases. This CDR3 has 13 residues. CDR1 SGDLS and CDR2 YYNGEE come from the germline V gene. V dropped 6 bases and J dropped 5; count of bases not matched to a gene: 4. The CDR3 sequence is CASNAGGRDTQYF. DNA for the CDR3: TGTGCCAGCAACGCGGGGGGGAGAGATACGCAGTATTTT. The variable domain in full, completed from reference TRBV9 and TRBJ2-3, reads DSGVTQTPKHLITATGQRVTLRCSPRSGDLSVYWYQQSLDQGLQFLIQYYNGEERAKGNILERFSAQQFPDLHSELNLSSLELGDSALYFCASNAGGRDTQYFGPGTRLTVL.

This rearrangement joins TRBV19 to TRBJ1-2; 8 positions agree with TRBD1. This CDR3 comprises 14 residues. The V gene end was trimmed by 5 bases and the J gene end by 6 bases; junction bases not matched to a gene: 8. Germline V gene sequence: CDR1 LNHDA, CDR2 SQIVND (reference sequence). Here the CDR3 DNA reads TGTGCCAGTAGTCCAGACAGGGGCGCACATGGCTACACCTTC. Translation gives CASSPDRGAHGYTF.

This rearrangement joins TRBV2 to TRBJ1-5; D unresolved. V was pared by 4 bases and J by 0 bases, with 4 bases between. This CDR3 has 13 amino acids. Germline values: CDR1 SNHLY, CDR2 FYNNEI. The CDR3 DNA reads TGTGCCAGCAGTGTCAGTAGCAATCAGCCCCAGCATTTT. Protein sequence: CASSVSSNQPQHF.

This clone came up once. V and J are TRBV30 and TRBJ1-2; D unresolved. Germline V CDR1 and CDR2: GTSNPN, SVGIG (reference sequence). There are 13 residues in the CDR3. Trimming cost V 4 bases and J 2 bases, with 11 bases left between them. The CDR3 bases are TGTGCCTGGACTAGGACGGGGAACTATGGCTACACCTTC. Translating it yields CAWTRTGNYGYTF. The full variable domain, in which reference TRBV30 and TRBJ1-2 provide the parts outside the CDR3, is SQTIHQWPATLVQPVGSPLSLECTVEGTSNPNLYWYRQAAGRGLQLLFYSVGIGQISSEVPQNLSASRPQDRQFILSSKKLLLSDSGFYLCAWTRTGNYGYTFGSGTRLTVV.

This clone was observed once. V gene TRBV30 combines with J gene TRBJ2-1, with 7 bases fitting TRBD1. The CDR3 runs to 14 residues. Germline V gives CDR1 GTSNPN, CDR2 SVGIG (reference sequence). Germline trimming cut 8 bases from V and 6 bases from J; bases unmatched to any gene: 13. The CDR3: CAQRRGQWFNEQFF. The DNA of the CDR3 is TGTGCCCAAAGAAGGGGACAGTGGTTCAATGAGCAGTTCTTC.

The chain uses TRBV19 and TRBJ2-1; 8 bases are a match to TRBD2. V lost 6 bases and J lost 4; bases outside the gene matches: 14. The CDR3 contains 17 residues. Germline loops: CDR1 LNHDA, CDR2 SQIVND (reference sequence). DNA of the CDR3: TGTGCCAGTAGCCACCGCCCCACGGGGGGGGTTTACAATGAGCAGTTCTTC. Its protein product is CASSHRPTGGVYNEQFF.

The J gene is TRBJ1-5, the V gene TRBV7-6, with 7 nucleotides matching TRBD1. The V segment lost 7 bases and the J segment 5 bases; nucleotides outside the gene matches: 17. The CDR3 contains 17 residues. Per germline, CDR1 SGHVS and CDR2 FNYEAQ. CDR3 nucleotides: TGTGCCAGCACTCCCGGAGGACGGCAGGGGACAGATCAGCCCCAGCATTTT. It is translated as CASTPGGRQGTDQPQHF.

The chain has TRBV28 and TRBJ1-2; 7 bases map to TRBD1. CDR3 length: 16 amino acids. With 6 bases clipped from V and 4 bases from J, the junction kept 14 bases outside the gene matches. The V gene's germline CDR1 is MDHEN and CDR2 SYDVKM. DNA for the CDR3: TGTGCCAGCAGCCGCCCTGGACAGGTCCTTTTCTATGGCTACACCTTC. Its translation: CASSRPGQVLFYGYTF.

This chain links TRBV6-5 with TRBJ1-5; D might be TRBD1 (5 bases). The length of the CDR3 is 15 residues. Germline V lookup: CDR1 MNHEY, CDR2 SVGAGI. V was pared by 8 bases and J by 0 bases, with 14 bases between. The CDR3 nucleotides read TGTGCCAGCTTGGAGGGGATTCATAGCAATCAGCCCCAGCATTTT. This translates into CASLEGIHSNQPQHF.

This clone was detected a few times. V and J are TRBV30 and TRBJ1-2; 9 nucleotides match TRBD1. The CDR3 extends over 17 amino acids. Germline V CDR1 and CDR2: GTSNPN, SVGIG (reference sequence). The junction had 22 bases not matched to a gene; V was cut back by 6 bases and J by 8 bases. CDR3 nucleotides: TGTGCCTGCGCGGTCTTCGCCCGGGACAGGGTAAAAGGGGGCTACACCTTC. Translated: CACAVFARDRVKGGYTF.

The genes are TRBV12-5 and TRBJ2-7; the match to TRBD1 covers 9 bases. This CDR3 is built from 15 residues. With 3 bases clipped from V and 6 bases from J, the junction kept 9 bases outside the gene matches. Germline CDR1 is LGHNT and CDR2 is FRNRAP. The CDR3 protein is CASGFLGQGVGEQYF. CDR3 DNA sequence: TGTGCTAGTGGTTTTCTGGGACAGGGAGTAGGCGAGCAGTACTTC.

This chain uses TRBV4-1 with TRBJ1-4; D is ambiguous. The V and J ends lost 0 bases and 8 bases respectively, with 10 bases between them. The CDR3 totals 14 residues. Looked up from germline, CDR1 is MGHRA and CDR2 is YSYEKL. The CDR3 DNA is TGCGCCAGCAGCCAAGACGGGGTCCAAGAAAAACTGTTTTTT. It yields the protein CASSQDGVQEKLFF.